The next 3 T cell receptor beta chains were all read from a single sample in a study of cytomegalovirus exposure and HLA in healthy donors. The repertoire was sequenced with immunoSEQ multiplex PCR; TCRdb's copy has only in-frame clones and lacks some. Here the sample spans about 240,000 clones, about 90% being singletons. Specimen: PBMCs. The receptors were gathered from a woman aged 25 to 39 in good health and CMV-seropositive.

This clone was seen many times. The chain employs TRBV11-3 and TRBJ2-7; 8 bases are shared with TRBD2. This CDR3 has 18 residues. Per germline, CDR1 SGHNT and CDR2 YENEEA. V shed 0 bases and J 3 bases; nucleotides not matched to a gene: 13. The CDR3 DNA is TGTGCCAGCAGCTTAGATGGGTCCGGACTAGCCGAAGACTACGAGCAGTACTTC. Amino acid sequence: CASSLDGSGLAEDYEQYF.

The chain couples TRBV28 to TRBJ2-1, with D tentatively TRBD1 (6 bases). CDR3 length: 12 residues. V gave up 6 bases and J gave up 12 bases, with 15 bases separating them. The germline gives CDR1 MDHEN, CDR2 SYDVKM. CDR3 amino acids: CASRSQGPGQFF. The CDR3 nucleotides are TGTGCCAGCAGATCACAGGGACCGGGGCAGTTCTTC.

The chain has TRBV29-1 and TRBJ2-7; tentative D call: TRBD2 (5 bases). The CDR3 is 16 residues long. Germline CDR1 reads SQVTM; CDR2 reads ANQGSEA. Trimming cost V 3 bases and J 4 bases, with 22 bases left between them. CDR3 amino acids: CSVDMGSGKNVYEQYF. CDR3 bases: TGCAGCGTTGATATGGGGAGCGGTAAGAACGTGTACGAGCAGTACTTC.